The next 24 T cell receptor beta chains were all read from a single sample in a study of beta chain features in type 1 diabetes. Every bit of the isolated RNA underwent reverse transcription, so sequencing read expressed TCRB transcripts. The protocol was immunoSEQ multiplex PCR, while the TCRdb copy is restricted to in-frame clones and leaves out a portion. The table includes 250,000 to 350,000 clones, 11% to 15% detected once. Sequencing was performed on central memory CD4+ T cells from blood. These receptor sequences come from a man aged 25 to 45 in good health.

Here the CDR3 DNA reads TGTGCCAGCAGCCAGCGGGAGGACTCAAAAAGCACAGATACGCAGTATTTT. Its protein is CASSQREDSKSTDTQYF. The chain uses TRBV11-2 and TRBJ2-3; 9 bases agree with TRBD2. CDR1 SGHAT and CDR2 FQNNGV come from the germline V gene. The CDR3 is 17 amino acids. Trimming cost V 5 bases and J 0 bases; bases outside gene matches: 9.

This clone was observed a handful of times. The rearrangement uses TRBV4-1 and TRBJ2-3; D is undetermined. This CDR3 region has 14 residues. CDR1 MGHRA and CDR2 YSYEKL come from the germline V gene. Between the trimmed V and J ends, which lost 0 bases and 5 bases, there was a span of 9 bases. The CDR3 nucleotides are TGCGCCAGCAGCCAAGATCAGGCCAGAGATACGCAGTATTTT. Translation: CASSQDQARDTQYF.

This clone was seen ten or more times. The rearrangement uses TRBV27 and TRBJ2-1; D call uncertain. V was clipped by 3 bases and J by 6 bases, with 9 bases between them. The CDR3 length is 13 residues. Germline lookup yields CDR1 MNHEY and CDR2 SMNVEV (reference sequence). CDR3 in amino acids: CASSFYGGNEQFF. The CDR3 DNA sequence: TGTGCCAGCAGTTTCTACGGCGGCAATGAGCAGTTCTTC.

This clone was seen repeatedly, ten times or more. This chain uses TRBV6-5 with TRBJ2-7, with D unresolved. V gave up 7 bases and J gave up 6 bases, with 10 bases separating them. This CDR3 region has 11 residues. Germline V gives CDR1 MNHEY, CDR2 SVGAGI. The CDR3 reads CASKNRAEQYF. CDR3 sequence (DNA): TGTGCCAGCAAAAACAGAGCCGAGCAGTACTTC.

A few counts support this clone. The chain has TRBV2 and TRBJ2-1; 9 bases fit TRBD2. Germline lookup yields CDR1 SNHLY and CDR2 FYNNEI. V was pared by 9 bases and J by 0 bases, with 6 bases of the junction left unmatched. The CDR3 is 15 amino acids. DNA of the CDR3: TGTGCCAGTAGGCGGCGGGGGGGCTCCTACAATGAGCAGTTCTTC. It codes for CASRRRGGSYNEQFF.

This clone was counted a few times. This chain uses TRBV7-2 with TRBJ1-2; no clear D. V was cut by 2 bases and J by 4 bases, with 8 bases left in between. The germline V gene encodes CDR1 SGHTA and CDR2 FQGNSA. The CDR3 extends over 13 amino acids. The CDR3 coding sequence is TGTGCCAGCAGCTTAACCCGCCTCTATGGCTACACCTTC. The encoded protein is CASSLTRLYGYTF.

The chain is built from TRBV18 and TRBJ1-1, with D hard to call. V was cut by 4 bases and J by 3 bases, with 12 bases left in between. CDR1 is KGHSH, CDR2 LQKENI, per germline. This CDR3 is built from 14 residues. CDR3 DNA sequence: TGTGCCAGCTCACAGGCTGACGGATACACTGAAGCTTTCTTT. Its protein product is CASSQADGYTEAFF.

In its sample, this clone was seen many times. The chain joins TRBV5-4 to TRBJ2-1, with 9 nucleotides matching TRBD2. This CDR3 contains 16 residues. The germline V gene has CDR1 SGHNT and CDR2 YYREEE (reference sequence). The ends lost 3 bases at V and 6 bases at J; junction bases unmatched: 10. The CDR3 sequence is CASSSYLAGASNEQFF. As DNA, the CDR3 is TGTGCCAGCAGCTCCTACTTAGCGGGAGCAAGCAATGAGCAGTTCTTC.

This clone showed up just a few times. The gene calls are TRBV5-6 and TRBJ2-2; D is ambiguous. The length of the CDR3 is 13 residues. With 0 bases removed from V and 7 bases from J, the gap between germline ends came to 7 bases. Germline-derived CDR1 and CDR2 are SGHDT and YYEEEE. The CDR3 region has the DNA TGTGCCAGCAGCTTGGTGGAAAGCGGGGAGCTGTTTTTT. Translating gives CASSLVESGELFF.

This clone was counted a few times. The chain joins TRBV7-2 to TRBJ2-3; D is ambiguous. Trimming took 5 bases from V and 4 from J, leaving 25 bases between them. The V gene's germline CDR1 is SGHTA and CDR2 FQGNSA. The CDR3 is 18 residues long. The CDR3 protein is CASSPPLGNLLSPDTQYF. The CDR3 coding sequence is TGTGCCAGCAGCCCTCCCCTGGGAAATTTATTATCCCCAGATACGCAGTATTTT. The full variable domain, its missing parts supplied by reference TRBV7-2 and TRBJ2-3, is GAGVSQSPSNKVTEKGKDVELRCDPISGHTALYWYRQSLGQGLEFLIYFQGNSAPDKSGLPSDRFSAERTGGSVSTLTIQRTQQEDSAVYLCASSPPLGNLLSPDTQYFGPGTRLTVL.

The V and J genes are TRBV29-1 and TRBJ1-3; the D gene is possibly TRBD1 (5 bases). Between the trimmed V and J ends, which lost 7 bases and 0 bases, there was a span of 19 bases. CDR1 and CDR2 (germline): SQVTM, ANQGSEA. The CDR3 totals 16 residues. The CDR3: CSAEKGTGSSGNTIYF. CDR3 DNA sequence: TGCAGCGCAGAGAAAGGGACGGGAAGCTCTGGAAACACCATATATTTT.

The CDR3 loop reads CAIAGTDTQYF. The CDR3 DNA is TGTGCCATCGCAGGCACAGATACGCAGTATTTT. J is TRBJ2-3 and V is TRBV10-3; D is unresolved. Trimming removed 8 bases at V and 1 base at J, with 4 bases between. CDR3 length equals 11 residues. Germline lookup yields CDR1 ENHRY and CDR2 SYGVKD.

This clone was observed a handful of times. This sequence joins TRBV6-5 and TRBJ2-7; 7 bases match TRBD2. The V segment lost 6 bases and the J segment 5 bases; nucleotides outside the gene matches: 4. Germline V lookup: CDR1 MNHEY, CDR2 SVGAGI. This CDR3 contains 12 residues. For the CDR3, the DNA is TGTGCCAGCAGGACCGGGAGGCACGAGCAGTACGTC. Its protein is CASRTGRHEQYV.

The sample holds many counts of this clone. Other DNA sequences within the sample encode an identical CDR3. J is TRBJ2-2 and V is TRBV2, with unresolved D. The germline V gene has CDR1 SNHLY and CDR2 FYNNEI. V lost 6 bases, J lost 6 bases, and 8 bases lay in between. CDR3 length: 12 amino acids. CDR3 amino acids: CASRVGSGELFF. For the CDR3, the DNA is TGTGCCAGCAGAGTAGGGTCCGGGGAGCTGTTTTTT.

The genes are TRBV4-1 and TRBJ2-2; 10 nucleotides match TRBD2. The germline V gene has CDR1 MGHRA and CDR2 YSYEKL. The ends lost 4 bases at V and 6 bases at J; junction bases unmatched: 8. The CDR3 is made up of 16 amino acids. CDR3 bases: TGCGCCAGCAGCCCTTCTAGCGGGAGAACTCCCGGGGAGCTGTTTTTT. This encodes CASSPSSGRTPGELFF.

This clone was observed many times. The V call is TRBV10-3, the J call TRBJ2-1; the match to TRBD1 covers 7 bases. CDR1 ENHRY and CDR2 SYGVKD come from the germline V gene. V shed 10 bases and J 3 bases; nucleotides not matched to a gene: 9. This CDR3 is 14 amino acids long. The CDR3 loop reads CATRGPVYYNEQFF. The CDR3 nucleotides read TGTGCCACAAGGGGGCCGGTTTACTACAATGAGCAGTTCTTC.

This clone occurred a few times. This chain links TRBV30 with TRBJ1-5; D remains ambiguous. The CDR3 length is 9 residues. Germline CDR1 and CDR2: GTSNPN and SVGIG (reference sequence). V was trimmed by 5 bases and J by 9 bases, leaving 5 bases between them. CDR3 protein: CAWLGPQHF. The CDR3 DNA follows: TGTGCCTGGCTGGGGCCCCAGCATTTT.

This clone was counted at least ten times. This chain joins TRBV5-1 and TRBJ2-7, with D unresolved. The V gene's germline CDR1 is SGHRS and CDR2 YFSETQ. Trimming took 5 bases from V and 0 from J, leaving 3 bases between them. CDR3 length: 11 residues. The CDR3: CASRGSYEQYF. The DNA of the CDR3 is TGCGCCAGCAGGGGCTCCTACGAGCAGTACTTC.

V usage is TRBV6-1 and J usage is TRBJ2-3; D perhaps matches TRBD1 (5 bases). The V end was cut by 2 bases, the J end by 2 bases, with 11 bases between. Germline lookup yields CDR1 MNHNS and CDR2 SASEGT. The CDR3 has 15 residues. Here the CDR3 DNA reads TGTGCCAGCAGTGAATACCAGGGTGACACAGATACGCAGTATTTT. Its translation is CASSEYQGDTDTQYF.

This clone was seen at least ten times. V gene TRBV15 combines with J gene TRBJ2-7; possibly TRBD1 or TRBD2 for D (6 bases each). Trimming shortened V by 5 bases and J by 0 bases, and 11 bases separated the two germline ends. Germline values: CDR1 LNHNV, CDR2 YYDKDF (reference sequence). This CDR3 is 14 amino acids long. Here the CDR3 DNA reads TGTGCCACCAGCTTGGGGGGCATCTCCTACGAGCAGTACTTC. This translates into CATSLGGISYEQYF.

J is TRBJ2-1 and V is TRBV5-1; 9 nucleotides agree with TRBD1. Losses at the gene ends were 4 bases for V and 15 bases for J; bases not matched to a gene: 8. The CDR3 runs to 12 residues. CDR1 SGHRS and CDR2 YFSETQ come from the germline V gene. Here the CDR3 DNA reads TGCGCCAGCAGCCCGGACAGGGGAAGGTGGTTCTTC. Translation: CASSPDRGRWFF.

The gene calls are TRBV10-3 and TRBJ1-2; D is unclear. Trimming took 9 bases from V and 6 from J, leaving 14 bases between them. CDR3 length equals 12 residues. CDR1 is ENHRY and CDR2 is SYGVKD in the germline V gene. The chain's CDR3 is CAMKTTADGYTF. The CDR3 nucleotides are TGTGCCATGAAAACGACGGCTGATGGCTACACCTTC.

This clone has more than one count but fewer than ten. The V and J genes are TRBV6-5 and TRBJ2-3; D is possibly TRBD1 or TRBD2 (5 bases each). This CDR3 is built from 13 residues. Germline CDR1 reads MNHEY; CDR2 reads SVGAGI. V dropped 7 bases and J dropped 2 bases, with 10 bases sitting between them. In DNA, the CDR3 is TGTGCCAGCAAACGGGGCTCCACAGATACGCAGTATTTT. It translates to CASKRGSTDTQYF.

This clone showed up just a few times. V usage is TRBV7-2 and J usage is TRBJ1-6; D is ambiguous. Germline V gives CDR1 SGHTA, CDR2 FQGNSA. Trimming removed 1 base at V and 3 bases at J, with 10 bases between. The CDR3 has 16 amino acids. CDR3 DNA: TGTGCCAGCAGCTTAGTTGGCCAGAGCTATAATTCACCCCTCCACTTT. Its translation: CASSLVGQSYNSPLHF.